Below, 14 T cell receptor beta chains from the same sample are listed, as sequenced in a study of Ad26.COV2.S vaccination and SARS-CoV-2 variants. As to treatment: roughly 18 received Ad26.COV2.S at low or high dose, single or two shots; roughly five received placebo; per-sample allocation not given. On day 63 after the first injection, vaccine and placebo recipients gave samples. Here immunoSEQ multiplex PCR was the method, and the copy in TCRdb shows in-frame clones only, minus some. The table shows 410,000 or so clones, with 75% to 95% occurring only once. The sequences come from peripheral blood, collected in a trial of Ad26.COV2.S vaccine versus placebo. Receptors originate from a person aged 18 to 59 who received the Ad26.COV2.S COVID-19 vaccine or a placebo.

The V gene is TRBV7-2, the J gene TRBJ2-2; D is unresolved. The V and J ends lost 8 bases and 0 bases respectively, with 13 bases between them. There are 15 residues in the CDR3. CDR1 is SGHTA, CDR2 FQGNSA, per germline. The CDR3 DNA follows: TGTGCCAGCCGGGTCAGCGTAACGAACACCGGGGAGCTGTTTTTT. Protein product: CASRVSVTNTGELFF.

The genes are TRBV4-3 and TRBJ2-7, with 9 bases lining up with TRBD2. The CDR3 runs to 16 residues. V gave up 0 bases and J gave up 3 bases; unmatched junction bases: 6. In germline, CDR1 is LGHNA, CDR2 YSLEER. CDR3 DNA: TGCGCCAGCAGCCAAGAAGGCAGCGGGAGGTACTACGAGCAGTACTTC. Its protein is CASSQEGSGRYYEQYF.

J is TRBJ2-6 and V is TRBV27; 7 bases match TRBD1. The V gene's germline CDR1 is MNHEY and CDR2 SMNVEV (reference sequence). The CDR3 is 20 amino acids. V lost 2 bases and J lost 1; bases outside the gene matches: 14. CDR3 amino acids: CASSLRGQRQGSSGANVLTF. In DNA, the CDR3 is TGTGCCAGCAGTTTAAGAGGGCAGCGACAGGGTTCTTCTGGGGCCAACGTCCTGACTTTC.

The CDR3 coding sequence is TGTGCCAGCTCACCACAGGGGTTCCTGGGCTATGGCTACACCTTC. Protein product: CASSPQGFLGYGYTF. The chain recombines TRBV18 with TRBJ1-2; perhaps TRBD1 as D (5 bases). Germline values: CDR1 KGHSH, CDR2 LQKENI. The CDR3 runs 15 residues. V lost 1 base and J lost 4, with 13 bases in between.

Only a few counts were recorded for this clone. J is TRBJ1-5 and V is TRBV7-2; a weak D match, TRBD1 (5 bases). CDR1 and CDR2 (germline): SGHTA, FQGNSA. Trimming pared 8 bases from V and 3 bases from J, leaving 14 bases between. CDR3 length: 14 amino acids. The CDR3 loop reads CASGAQATNQPQHF. The CDR3 region has the DNA TGTGCCAGCGGCGCACAGGCCACCAATCAGCCCCAGCATTTT. Full variable domain (remainder filled in from reference TRBV7-2 and TRBJ1-5): GAGVSQSPSNKVTEKGKDVELRCDPISGHTALYWYRQSLGQGLEFLIYFQGNSAPDKSGLPSDRFSAERTGGSVSTLTIQRTQQEDSAVYLCASGAQATNQPQHFGDGTRLSIL.

The V gene is TRBV28, the J gene TRBJ2-7; the match to TRBD1 covers 11 bases. Germline CDR1 and CDR2: MDHEN and SYDVKM. This CDR3 is 17 amino acids long. Losses at the gene ends were 4 bases for V and 5 bases for J; bases not matched to a gene: 13. CDR3 in amino acids: CASSSIFIRDRGNEQYF. CDR3 DNA sequence: TGTGCCAGCAGTTCCATCTTCATTCGGGACAGGGGGAACGAGCAGTACTTC.

The V gene is TRBV5-6, the J gene TRBJ2-1; 10 bases line up with TRBD1. V shed 2 bases and J 6 bases; nucleotides not matched to a gene: 8. The CDR3 has 16 amino acids. The germline CDR1 and CDR2 sequences are SGHDT and YYEEEE. The CDR3 coding sequence is TGTGCCAGCAGCTTTTTCGGGACAGGGGTTGCCAATGAGCAGTTCTTC. Translated, it gives CASSFFGTGVANEQFF.

The rearrangement joins TRBV30 to TRBJ1-6; a possible D gene is TRBD1 (6 bases). Trimming took 4 bases from V and 4 from J, leaving 14 bases between them. CDR3 length equals 15 residues. Germline assignment: CDR1 GTSNPN and CDR2 SVGIG (reference sequence). The CDR3 DNA follows: TGTGCCTGGAAGGGGGATGGGTATTATAATTCACCCCTCCACTTT. This translates into CAWKGDGYYNSPLHF. Supplemented by reference TRBV30 and TRBJ1-6, the full variable domain reads SQTIHQWPATLVQPVGSPLSLECTVEGTSNPNLYWYRQAAGRGLQLLFYSVGIGQISSEVPQNLSASRPQDRQFILSSKKLLLSDSGFYLCAWKGDGYYNSPLHFGNGTRLTVT.

The genes are TRBV7-2 and TRBJ1-2, with 7 bases that match TRBD1. J gave up 2 bases and V 0 bases, and 3 bases lay outside the gene matches. The CDR3 is 15 amino acids. Germline CDR1 is SGHTA and CDR2 is FQGNSA. CDR3 nucleotide sequence: TGTGCCAGCAGCTTAGCCCTGACAGGGAACTATGGCTACACCTTC. This encodes CASSLALTGNYGYTF.

V is TRBV7-2 and J is TRBJ2-7; 7 nucleotides line up with TRBD1. J was trimmed by 4 bases and V by 5 bases; bases with no gene match: 8. Germline lookup yields CDR1 SGHTA and CDR2 FQGNSA. There are 14 residues in the CDR3. The CDR3 region has the DNA TGTGCCAGCAGCCGGAGACAGGGTTCGTACGAGCAGTACTTC. Amino acids: CASSRRQGSYEQYF.

This clone was detected a few times. V gene TRBV6-1 combines with J gene TRBJ1-1; perhaps TRBD1 as D (6 bases). V was pared by 0 bases and J by 11 bases, with 16 bases between. The CDR3 runs 14 residues. Germline CDR1 is MNHNS and CDR2 is SASEGT. CDR3 sequence: CASSEARTAIGAFF. In DNA, the CDR3 is TGTGCCAGCAGTGAAGCCAGGACAGCGATAGGCGCTTTCTTT.

The sample holds one count of this clone. The chain joins TRBV4-1 to TRBJ2-2, with D perhaps TRBD1 or TRBD2 (5 bases each). Trimming pared 3 bases from V and 1 base from J, leaving 15 bases between. The germline CDR1 and CDR2 sequences are MGHRA and YSYEKL. The CDR3 covers 17 residues. The CDR3 protein is CASSHLAGTVNTGELFF. The CDR3 DNA is TGCGCCAGCAGCCACCTGGCCGGGACGGTGAACACCGGGGAGCTGTTTTTT.

The chain employs TRBV4-1 and TRBJ2-2; D is perhaps TRBD1 (5 bases). V lost 0 bases and J lost 5, with 13 bases in between. Germline assignment: CDR1 MGHRA and CDR2 YSYEKL. CDR3 length equals 16 residues. The CDR3 spells CASSQDPSGQTGELFF. Written as DNA, the CDR3 is TGCGCCAGCAGCCAAGATCCGTCAGGGCAAACCGGGGAGCTGTTTTTT.

The chain links TRBV28 to TRBJ2-7; D is possibly TRBD2 (6 bases). This CDR3 has 16 residues. The V and J ends lost 2 bases and 6 bases respectively, with 20 bases between them. Germline-derived CDR1 and CDR2 are MDHEN and SYDVKM. CDR3 residues: CASSLPGSSGVREQYF. The CDR3 DNA sequence: TGTGCCAGCAGTTTACCGGGTTCATCGGGAGTGCGCGAGCAGTACTTC.